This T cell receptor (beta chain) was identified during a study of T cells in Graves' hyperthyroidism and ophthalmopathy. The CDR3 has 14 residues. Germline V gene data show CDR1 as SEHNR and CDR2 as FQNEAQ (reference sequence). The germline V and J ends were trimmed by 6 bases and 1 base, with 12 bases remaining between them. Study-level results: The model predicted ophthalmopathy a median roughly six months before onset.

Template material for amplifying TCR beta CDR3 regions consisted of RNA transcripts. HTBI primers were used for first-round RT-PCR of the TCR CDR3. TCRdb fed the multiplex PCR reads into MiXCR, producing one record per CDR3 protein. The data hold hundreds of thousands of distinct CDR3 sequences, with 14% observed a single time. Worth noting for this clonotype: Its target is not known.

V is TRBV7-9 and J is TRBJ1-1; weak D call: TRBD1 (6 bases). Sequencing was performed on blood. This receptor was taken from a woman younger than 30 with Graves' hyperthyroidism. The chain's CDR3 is CASRPYRENTEAFF. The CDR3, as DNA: TGTGCCAGCAGACCCTACAGGGAGAACACTGAAGCTTTCTTT.